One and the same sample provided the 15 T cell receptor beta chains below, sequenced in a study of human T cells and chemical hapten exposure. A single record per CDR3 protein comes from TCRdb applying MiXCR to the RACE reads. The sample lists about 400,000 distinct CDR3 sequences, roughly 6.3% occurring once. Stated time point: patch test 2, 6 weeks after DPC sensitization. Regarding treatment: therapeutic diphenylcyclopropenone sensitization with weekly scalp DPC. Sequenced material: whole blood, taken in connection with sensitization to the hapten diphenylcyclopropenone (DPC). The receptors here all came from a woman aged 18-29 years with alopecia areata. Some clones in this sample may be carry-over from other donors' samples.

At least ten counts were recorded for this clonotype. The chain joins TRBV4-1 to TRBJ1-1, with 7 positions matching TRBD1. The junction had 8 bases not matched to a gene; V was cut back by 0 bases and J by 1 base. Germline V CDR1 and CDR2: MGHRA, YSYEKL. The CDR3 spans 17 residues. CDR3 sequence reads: CASSQDRQGLGNTEAFF. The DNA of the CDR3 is TGCGCCAGCAGCCAAGATAGACAGGGACTGGGGAACACTGAAGCTTTCTTT.

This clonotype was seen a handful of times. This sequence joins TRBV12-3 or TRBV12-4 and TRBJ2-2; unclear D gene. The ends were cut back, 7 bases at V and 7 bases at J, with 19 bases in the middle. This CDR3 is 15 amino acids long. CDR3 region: CASTQGWKWDGELFF. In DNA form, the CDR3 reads TGTGCCAGCACCCAAGGGTGGAAGTGGGACGGGGAGCTGTTTTTT.

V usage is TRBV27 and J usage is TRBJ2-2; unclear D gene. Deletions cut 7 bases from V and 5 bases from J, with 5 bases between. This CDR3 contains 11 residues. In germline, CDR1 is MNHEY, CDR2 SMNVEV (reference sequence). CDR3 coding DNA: TGTGCCAGCATAGGGACCGGGGAGCTGTTTTTT. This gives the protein CASIGTGELFF.

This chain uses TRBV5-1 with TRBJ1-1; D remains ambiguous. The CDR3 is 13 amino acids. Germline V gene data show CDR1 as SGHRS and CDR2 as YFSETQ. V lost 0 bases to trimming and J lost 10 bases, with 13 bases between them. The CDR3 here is CASSLEPPHPAFF. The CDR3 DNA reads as TGCGCCAGCAGCTTGGAACCCCCCCACCCAGCTTTCTTT.

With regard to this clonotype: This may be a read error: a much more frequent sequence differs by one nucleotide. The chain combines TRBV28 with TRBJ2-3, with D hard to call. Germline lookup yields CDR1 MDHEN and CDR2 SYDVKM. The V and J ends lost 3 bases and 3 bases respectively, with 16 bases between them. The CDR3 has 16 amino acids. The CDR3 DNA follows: TGTGCCAGCAGTTTTATCGCGCCGAGAGAGACAGATACGCAGTATTTT. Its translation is CASSFIAPRETDTQYF.

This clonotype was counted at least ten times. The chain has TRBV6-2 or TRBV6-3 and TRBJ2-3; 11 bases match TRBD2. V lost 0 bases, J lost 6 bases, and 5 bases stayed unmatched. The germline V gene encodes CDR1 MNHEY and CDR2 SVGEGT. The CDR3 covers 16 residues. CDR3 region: CASSYSVAGGTDTQYF. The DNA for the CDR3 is TGTGCCAGCAGTTACTCCGTAGCGGGGGGGACGGATACGCAGTATTTT.

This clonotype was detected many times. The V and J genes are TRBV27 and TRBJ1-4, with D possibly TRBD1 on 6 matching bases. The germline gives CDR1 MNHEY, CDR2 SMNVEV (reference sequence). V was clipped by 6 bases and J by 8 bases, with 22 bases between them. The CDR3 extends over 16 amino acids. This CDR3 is CASSHWGWGRDEKLFF. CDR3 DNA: TGTGCCAGCAGCCACTGGGGCTGGGGGCGAGACGAAAAACTGTTTTTT.

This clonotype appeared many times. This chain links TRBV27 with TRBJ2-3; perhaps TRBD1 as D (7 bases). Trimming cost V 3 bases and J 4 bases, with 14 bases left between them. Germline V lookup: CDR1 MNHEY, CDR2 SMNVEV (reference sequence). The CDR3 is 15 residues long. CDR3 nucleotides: TGTGCCAGCAGTTTGAACAGGGGAGGTCCAGATACGCAGTATTTT. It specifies CASSLNRGGPDTQYF.

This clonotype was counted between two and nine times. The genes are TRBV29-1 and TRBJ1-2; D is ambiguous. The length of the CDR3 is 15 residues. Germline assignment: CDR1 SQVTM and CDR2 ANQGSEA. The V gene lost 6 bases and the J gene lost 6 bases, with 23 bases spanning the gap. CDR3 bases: TGCAGCGTCGCTAATCGGCAGAGTGCCCGCGATGGCTACACCTTC. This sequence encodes CSVANRQSARDGYTF. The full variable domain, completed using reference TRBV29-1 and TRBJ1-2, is SAVISQKPSRDICQRGTSLTIQCQVDSQVTMMFWYRQQPGQSLTLIATANQGSEATYESGFVIDKFPISRPNLTFSTLTVSNMSPEDSSIYLCSVANRQSARDGYTFGSGTRLTVV.

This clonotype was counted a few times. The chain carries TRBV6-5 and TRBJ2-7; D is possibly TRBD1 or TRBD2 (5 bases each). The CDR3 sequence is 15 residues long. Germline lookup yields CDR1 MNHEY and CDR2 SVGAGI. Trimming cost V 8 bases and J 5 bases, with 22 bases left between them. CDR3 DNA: TGTGCCAGCGGGCCCGGGACGGTCCCCGTCCACGAGCAGTACTTC. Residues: CASGPGTVPVHEQYF.

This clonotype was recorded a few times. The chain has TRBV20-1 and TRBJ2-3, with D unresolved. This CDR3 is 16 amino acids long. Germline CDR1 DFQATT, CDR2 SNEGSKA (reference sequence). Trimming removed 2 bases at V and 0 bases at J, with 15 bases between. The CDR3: CSARQGRPSSTDTQYF. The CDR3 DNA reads TGCAGTGCTAGACAAGGACGCCCGTCTAGCACAGATACGCAGTATTTT.

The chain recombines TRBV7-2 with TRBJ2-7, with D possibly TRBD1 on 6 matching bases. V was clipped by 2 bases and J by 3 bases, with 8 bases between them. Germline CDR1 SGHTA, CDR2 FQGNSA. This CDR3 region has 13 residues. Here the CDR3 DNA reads TGTGCCAGCAGCTTATGGACAGTCTACGAGCAGTACTTC. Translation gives CASSLWTVYEQYF.

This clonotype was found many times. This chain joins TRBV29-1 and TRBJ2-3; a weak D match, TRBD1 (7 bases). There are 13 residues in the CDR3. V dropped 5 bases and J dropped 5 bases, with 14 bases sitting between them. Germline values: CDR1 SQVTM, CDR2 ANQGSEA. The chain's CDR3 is CSVSGTAGDTQYF. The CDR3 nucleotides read TGCAGCGTTAGTGGGACAGCGGGAGATACGCAGTATTTT.

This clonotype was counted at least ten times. CDR3 nucleotide sequence: TGTGCCAGCAGCCCCGAGGGGGGAAGGACTGAAGCTTTCTTT. Translating it yields CASSPEGGRTEAFF. The chain uses TRBV7-3 and TRBJ1-1; tentative D call: TRBD1 (6 bases). CDR3 size: 14 residues. V dropped 5 bases and J dropped 5 bases, with 15 bases sitting between them. In germline, CDR1 is SGHTA, CDR2 FQGTGA.

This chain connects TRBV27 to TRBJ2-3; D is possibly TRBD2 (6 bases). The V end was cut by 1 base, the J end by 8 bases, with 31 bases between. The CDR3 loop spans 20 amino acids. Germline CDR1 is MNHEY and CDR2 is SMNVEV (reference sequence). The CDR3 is CASSLYSGGDHPGGAITQYF. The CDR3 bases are TGTGCCAGCAGTTTATATTCGGGCGGGGACCACCCAGGCGGGGCGATTACGCAGTATTTT.